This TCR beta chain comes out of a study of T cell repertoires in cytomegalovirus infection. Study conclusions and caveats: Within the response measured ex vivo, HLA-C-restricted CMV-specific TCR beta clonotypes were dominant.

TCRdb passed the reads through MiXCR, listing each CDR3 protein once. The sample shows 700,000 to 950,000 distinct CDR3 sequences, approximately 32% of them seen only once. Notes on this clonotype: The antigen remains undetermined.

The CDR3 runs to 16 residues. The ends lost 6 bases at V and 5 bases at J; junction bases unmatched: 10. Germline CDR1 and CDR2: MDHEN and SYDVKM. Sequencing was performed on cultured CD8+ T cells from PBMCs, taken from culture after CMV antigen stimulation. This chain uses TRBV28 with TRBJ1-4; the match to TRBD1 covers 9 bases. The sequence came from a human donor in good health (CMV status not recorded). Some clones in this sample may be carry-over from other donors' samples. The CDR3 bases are TGTGCCAGCAGACGATACCGGGACAGGGTGAATGAAAAACTGTTTTTT. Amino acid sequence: CASRRYRDRVNEKLFF.